A single sample is the source of the 12 T cell receptor beta chains below, sequenced in a study of T-cell reconstitution after alpha-beta-depleted transplantation in children. Construction of the TCRbeta library involved unique molecular identifiers. One entry per CDR3 protein results from TCRdb running MiXCR on the PCR reads. The data show hundreds of thousands of distinct CDR3 sequences, over 10% seen once. The specimen was PBMCs, mostly from graft donor cells, collected 360 days after TCRalphabeta/CD19-depleted stem cell transplant. All receptors come from a male patient aged 5 to 17 who had a stem cell transplant for acute myeloid leukemia, so the T cells may come from the graft donor.

This clonotype was counted only a few times. This chain links TRBV6-1 with TRBJ2-7; 12 bases map to TRBD2. Trimming took 7 bases from V and 0 from J; bases not matched to a gene: 4. This CDR3 is built from 15 residues. Per germline, CDR1 MNHNS and CDR2 SASEGT. The CDR3 DNA reads as TGTGCCAGCATCCAGACTAGCGGGGGCTCCTACGAGCAGTACTTC. It yields the protein CASIQTSGGSYEQYF.

The genes are TRBV3-1 and TRBJ2-3; D might be TRBD2 (5 bases). This CDR3 contains 15 residues. CDR1 is LGHDT, CDR2 YNNKEL, per germline (reference sequence). With 1 base removed from V and 3 bases from J, the gap between germline ends came to 11 bases. CDR3 nucleotides: TGTGCCAGCAGCCAAGGAGGGCCGAAAACAGATACGCAGTATTTT. This sequence encodes CASSQGGPKTDTQYF.

This clonotype was found many times. The V gene is TRBV28, the J gene TRBJ2-1, with a tentative D call TRBD1 (6 bases). The ends were cut back, 5 bases at V and 4 bases at J, with 12 bases in the middle. This CDR3 is 14 amino acids long. Germline values: CDR1 MDHEN, CDR2 SYDVKM. The DNA of the CDR3 is TGTGCCAGCAGTATCTTCGGACAGTACAATGAGCAGTTCTTC. Translation gives CASSIFGQYNEQFF.

Many counts were recorded for this clonotype. This rearrangement joins TRBV18 to TRBJ2-5; D may correspond to TRBD1 or TRBD2 (6 bases each). V dropped 3 bases and J dropped 1 base, with 12 bases sitting between them. The V gene's germline CDR1 is KGHSH and CDR2 LQKENI. CDR3 length: 15 amino acids. CDR3 nucleotides: TGTGCCAGCTCACCCAAGAGGGGGGCCCAAGAGACCCAGTACTTC. It encodes CASSPKRGAQETQYF. Complete variable domain (other parts from reference TRBV18 and TRBJ2-5): NAGVMQNPRHLVRRRGQEARLRCSPMKGHSHVYWYRQLPEEGLKFMVYLQKENIIDESGMPKERFSAEFPKEGPSILRIQQVVRGDSAAYFCASSPKRGAQETQYFGPGTRLLVL.

This clonotype was detected a few times. The rearrangement joins TRBV20-1 to TRBJ2-7; 7 bases are shared with TRBD1. CDR1 is DFQATT and CDR2 is SNEGSKA in the germline V gene (reference sequence). V was pared by 4 bases and J by 2 bases, with 11 bases of the junction left unmatched. The CDR3 runs 15 residues. The CDR3 loop reads CSATPRTGGTYEQYF. DNA for the CDR3: TGCAGTGCTACGCCCCGGACAGGTGGAACCTACGAGCAGTACTTC.

The table lists this clonotype with a few counts. This rearrangement joins TRBV2 to TRBJ2-5, with 7 bases identical to TRBD2. This CDR3 spans 15 amino acids. CDR1 and CDR2 (germline): SNHLY, FYNNEI. V lost 3 bases and J lost 9; bases outside the gene matches: 13. CDR3 loop: CASSDVGLEWEAQYF. The CDR3 DNA is TGTGCCAGCAGTGATGTCGGACTAGAGTGGGAGGCCCAGTACTTC.

This clonotype was detected many times. The gene calls are TRBV12-3 or TRBV12-4 and TRBJ2-7, with 9 positions matching TRBD1. Germline trimming cut 1 base from V and 5 bases from J; bases unmatched to any gene: 6. This CDR3 is 15 amino acids long. The CDR3 protein is CASSLVPDRGHEQYF. The CDR3 nucleotides read TGTGCCAGCAGTTTAGTCCCGGACAGGGGCCACGAGCAGTACTTC.

This chain joins TRBV6-2 or TRBV6-3 and TRBJ2-7, with 15 positions matching TRBD2. The CDR3 contains 17 residues. Germline lookup yields CDR1 MNHEY and CDR2 SVGEGT. Trimming cost V 5 bases and J 5 bases; bases outside gene matches: 10. CDR3 bases: TGTGCCAGCAGTCGTCCGGGACTAGCGGGAGGACCGCACGAGCAGTACTTC. Protein: CASSRPGLAGGPHEQYF.

At least ten counts were recorded for this clonotype. The chain employs TRBV29-1 and TRBJ2-7, with no clear D. Trimming pared 1 base from V and 3 bases from J, leaving 4 bases between. CDR1 and CDR2 from the germline V gene are SQVTM and ANQGSEA. The CDR3 is 11 amino acids. The CDR3 nucleotides are TGCAGCGTTGAAGGGGGCTACGAGCAGTACTTC. Its protein is CSVEGGYEQYF.

As concerns this clonotype: Just one base apart from a much larger clone, this may be a read error. The CDR3 is CASGLPTGPPGDEQFF. CDR3 nucleotide sequence: TGTGCCAGCGGCTTGCCCACGGGACCCCCGGGGGATGAGCAGTTCTTC. This chain connects TRBV5-6 to TRBJ2-1; tentative D call: TRBD2 (6 bases). The CDR3 loop spans 16 amino acids. Per the germline V gene, CDR1 is SGHDT and CDR2 is YYEEEE. Full variable domain (rest looked up from reference TRBV5-6 and TRBJ2-1): DAGVTQSPTHLIKTRGQQVTLRCSPKSGHDTVSWYQQALGQGPQFIFQYYEEEERQRGNFPDRFSGHQFPNYSSELNVNALLLGDSALYLCASGLPTGPPGDEQFFGPGTRLTVL.

In DNA, the CDR3 is TGTGCCAGCAGTGCACGCGGGACAGGGGTCTACGAGCAGTACTTC. Translating gives CASSARGTGVYEQYF. The chain links TRBV27 to TRBJ2-7, with 10 bases identical to TRBD1. With V trimmed by 5 bases and J by 3 bases, 7 bases remained unmatched. CDR1 MNHEY and CDR2 SMNVEV come from the germline V gene (reference sequence). The CDR3 has 15 residues.

This chain joins TRBV4-3 and TRBJ2-2, with D possibly being TRBD2 (5 bases). Between the trimmed V and J ends, which lost 4 bases and 13 bases, there was a span of 16 bases. This CDR3 is 13 amino acids long. Germline CDR1 and CDR2: LGHNA and YSLEER. The CDR3 DNA sequence: TGCGCCAGCAGCCCTTCGTCTCTAGGAGGGCTGTTTTTT. It specifies CASSPSSLGGLFF.